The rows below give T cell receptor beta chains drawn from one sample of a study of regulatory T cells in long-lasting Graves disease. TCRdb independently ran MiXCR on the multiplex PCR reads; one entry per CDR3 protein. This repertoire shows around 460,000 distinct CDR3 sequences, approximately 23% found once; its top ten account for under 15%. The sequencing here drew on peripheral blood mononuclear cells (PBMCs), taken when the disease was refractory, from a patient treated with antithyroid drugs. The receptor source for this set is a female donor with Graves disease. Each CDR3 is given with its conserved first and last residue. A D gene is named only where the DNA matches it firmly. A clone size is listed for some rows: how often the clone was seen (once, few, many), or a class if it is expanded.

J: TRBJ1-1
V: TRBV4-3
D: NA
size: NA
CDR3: CASSQDLRELTEAFF
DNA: TGCGCCAGCAGCCAAGATCTGAGAGAACTCACTGAAGCTTTCTTT

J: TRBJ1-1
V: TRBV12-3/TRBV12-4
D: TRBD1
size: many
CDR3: CASKGTGRTYLSNTEAFF
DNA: TGTGCCAGCAAAGGGACAGGGAGAACGTACCTATCGAACACTGAAGCTTTCTTT

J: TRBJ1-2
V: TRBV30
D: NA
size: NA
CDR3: CAWTRAGFGYTF
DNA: TGTGCCTGGACTAGGGCAGGGTTTGGCTACACCTTC

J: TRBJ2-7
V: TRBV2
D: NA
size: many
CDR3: CASSDSRGSYEQYF
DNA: TGTGCCAGCAGTGATTCGAGGGGATCCTACGAGCAGTACTTC

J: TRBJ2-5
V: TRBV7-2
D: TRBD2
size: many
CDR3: CASSLSGGAETQYF
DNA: TGTGCCAGCAGCTTAAGCGGGGGGGCAGAGACCCAGTACTTC

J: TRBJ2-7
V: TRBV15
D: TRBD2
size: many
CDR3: CATSRTSGDEQYF
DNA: TGTGCCACCAGCAGGACTAGCGGGGACGAGCAGTACTTC

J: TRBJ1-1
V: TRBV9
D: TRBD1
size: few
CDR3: CASSVNRQGGEAFF
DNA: TGTGCCAGCAGCGTAAACAGACAGGGGGGTGAAGCTTTCTTT

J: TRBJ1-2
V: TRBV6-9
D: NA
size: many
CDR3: CASSSEAGYGYTF
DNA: TGTGCCAGCAGTTCCGAGGCGGGCTATGGCTACACCTTC

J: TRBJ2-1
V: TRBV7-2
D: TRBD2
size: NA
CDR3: CASSRRLAGPGNEQFF
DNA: TGTGCCAGCAGCCGACGACTAGCGGGCCCCGGCAATGAGCAGTTCTTC

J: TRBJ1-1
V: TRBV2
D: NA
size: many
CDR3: CASRVTSGLPEAFF
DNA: TGTGCCAGCAGAGTCACGTCGGGGCTTCCTGAAGCTTTCTTT

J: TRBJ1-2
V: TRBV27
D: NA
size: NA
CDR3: CASSVRGSNYGYTF
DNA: TGTGCCAGCAGCGTCAGGGGCTCTAACTATGGCTACACCTTC

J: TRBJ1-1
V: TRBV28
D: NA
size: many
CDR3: CASSYPSRGLDEAFF
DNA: TGTGCCAGCAGTTACCCCAGCCGGGGCTTGGATGAAGCTTTCTTT

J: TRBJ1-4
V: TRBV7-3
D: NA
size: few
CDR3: CASSLYGATNEKLFF
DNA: TGTGCCAGCAGCTTATATGGTGCAACTAATGAAAAACTGTTTTTT

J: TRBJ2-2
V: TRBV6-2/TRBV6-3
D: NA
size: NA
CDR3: CASSYETRGLFF
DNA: TGTGCCAGCAGTTACGAGACTAGAGGGCTGTTTTTT

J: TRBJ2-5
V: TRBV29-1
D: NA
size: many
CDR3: CSVSSEQETQYF
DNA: TGCAGCGTTTCAAGCGAACAAGAGACCCAGTACTTC

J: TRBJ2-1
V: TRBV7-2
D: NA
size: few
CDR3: CASSLARVEQFF
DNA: TGTGCCAGCAGCTTAGCTCGGGTTGAGCAGTTCTTC

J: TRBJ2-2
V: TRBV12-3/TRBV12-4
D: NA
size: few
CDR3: CASNTGTSSSGELFF
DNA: TGTGCCAGCAACACCGGGACATCTTCATCCGGGGAGCTGTTTTTT

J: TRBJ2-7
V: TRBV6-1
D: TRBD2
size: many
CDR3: CASRTSGTIREQYF
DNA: TGTGCCAGCAGGACTAGCGGTACCATACGCGAGCAGTACTTC

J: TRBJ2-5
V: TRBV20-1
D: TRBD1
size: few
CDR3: CSAEKWDRGRGSETQYF
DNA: TGCAGTGCCGAGAAATGGGACAGGGGGCGAGGGAGTGAGACCCAGTACTTC

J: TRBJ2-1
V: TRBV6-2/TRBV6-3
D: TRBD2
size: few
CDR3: CASMGGGLYNEQFF
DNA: TGTGCCAGCATGGGGGGGGGACTTTACAATGAGCAGTTCTTC

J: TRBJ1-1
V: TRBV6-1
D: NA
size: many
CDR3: CASRAREGTEAFF
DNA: TGTGCCAGCAGGGCCAGGGAAGGTACTGAAGCTTTCTTT

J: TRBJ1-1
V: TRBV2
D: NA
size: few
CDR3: CASLRSGLSRHTEAFF
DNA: TGTGCCAGTCTTAGGTCCGGACTCTCACGGCACACTGAAGCTTTCTTT

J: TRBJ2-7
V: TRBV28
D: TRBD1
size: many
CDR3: CASSFIGDRGWYEQYF
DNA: TGTGCCAGCAGTTTTATTGGGGACAGGGGGTGGTACGAGCAGTACTTC

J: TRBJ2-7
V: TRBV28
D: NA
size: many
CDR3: CASSGLWRVPSSYEQYF
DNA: TGTGCCAGCAGTGGCCTATGGCGGGTGCCTAGCTCCTACGAGCAGTACTTC

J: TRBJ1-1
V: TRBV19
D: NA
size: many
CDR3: CASRPGRTTEAFF
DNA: TGTGCCAGTAGGCCGGGGAGGACCACTGAAGCTTTCTTT

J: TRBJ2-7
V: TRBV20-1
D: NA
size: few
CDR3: CSATYRTEVITYEQYF
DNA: TGCAGTGCCACTTACCGGACCGAGGTCATTACCTACGAGCAGTACTTC

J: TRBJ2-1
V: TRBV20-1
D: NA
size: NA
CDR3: CSARRLNNEQFF
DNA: TGCAGTGCTAGACGGCTTAACAATGAGCAGTTCTTC

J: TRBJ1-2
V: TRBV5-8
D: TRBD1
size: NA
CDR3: CASSLLGTVLYGYTF
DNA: TGTGCCAGCAGCTTGTTAGGGACAGTGTTATATGGCTACACCTTC

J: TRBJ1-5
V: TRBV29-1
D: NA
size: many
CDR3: CSVALGGSSQPQHF
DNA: TGCAGCGTCGCGCTAGGGGGATCTAGCCAGCCCCAGCATTTT

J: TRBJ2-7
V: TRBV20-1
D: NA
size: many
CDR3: CSALRTGYEQYF
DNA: TGCAGTGCACTCCGGACTGGCTACGAGCAGTACTTC

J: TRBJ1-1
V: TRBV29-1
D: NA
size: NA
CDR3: CSVVGQGLTEALF
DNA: TGCAGCGTTGTGGGCCAGGGGCTGACTGAAGCTCTCTTT

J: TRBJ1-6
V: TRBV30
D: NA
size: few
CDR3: CAWRAGDRSPLHF
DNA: TGTGCCTGGAGGGCGGGCGACCGTTCACCCCTCCACTTT

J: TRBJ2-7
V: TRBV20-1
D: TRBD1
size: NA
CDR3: CSARWTGSYEQYF
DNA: TGCAGTGCTAGATGGACAGGCAGTTACGAGCAGTACTTC

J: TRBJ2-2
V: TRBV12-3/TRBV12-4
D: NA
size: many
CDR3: CASSPPTGWSQNTGELFF
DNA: TGTGCCAGCAGTCCCCCCACCGGGTGGTCTCAAAACACCGGGGAGCTGTTTTTT

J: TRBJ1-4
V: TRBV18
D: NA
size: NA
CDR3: CASSQHRGNFEKLFF
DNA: TGTGCCAGCTCACAACATAGGGGGAATTTCGAAAAACTGTTTTTT

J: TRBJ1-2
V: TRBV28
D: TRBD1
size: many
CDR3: CASSSGGTGIGYTF
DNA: TGTGCCAGCAGTTCCGGGGGGACAGGGATTGGCTACACCTTC

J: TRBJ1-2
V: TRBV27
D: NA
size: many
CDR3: CASSSEGALANYGYTF
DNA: TGTGCCAGCAGTTCGGAAGGAGCTCTAGCTAACTATGGCTACACCTTC

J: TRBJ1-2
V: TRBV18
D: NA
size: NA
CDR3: CASSPPPSRGHGYTF
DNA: TGTGCCAGCTCACCACCCCCTAGCAGGGGTCATGGCTACACCTTC

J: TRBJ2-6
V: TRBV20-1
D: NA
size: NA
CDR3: CSAEAAGSSGANVLTF
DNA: TGCAGTGCCGAGGCGGCGGGGTCCTCTGGGGCCAACGTCCTGACTTTC

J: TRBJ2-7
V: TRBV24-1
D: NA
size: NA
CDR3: CATSAGQGEQYF
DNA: TGTGCCACCAGTGCGGGACAAGGCGAGCAGTACTTC

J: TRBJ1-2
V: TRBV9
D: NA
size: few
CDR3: CASSARDGLYGYTF
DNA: TGTGCCAGCAGCGCCCGGGACGGCCTCTATGGCTACACCTTC

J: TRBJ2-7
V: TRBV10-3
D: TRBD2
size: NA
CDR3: CAIRVEPGLAGSVYEQYF
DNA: TGTGCCATCAGGGTAGAACCAGGACTAGCGGGAAGTGTCTACGAGCAGTACTTC

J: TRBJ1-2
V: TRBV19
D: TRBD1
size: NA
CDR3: CASSIGDSSLNGYTF
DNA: TGTGCCAGTAGTATAGGGGACAGTTCTTTGAACGGCTACACCTTC

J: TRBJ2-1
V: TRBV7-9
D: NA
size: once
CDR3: CASSLSFDNEQFF
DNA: TGTGCCAGCAGCTTAAGCTTTGACAATGAGCAGTTCTTC

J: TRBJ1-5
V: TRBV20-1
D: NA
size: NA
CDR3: CSARDLRDGGNQPQHF
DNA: TGCAGTGCTAGAGATTTGAGGGATGGAGGCAATCAGCCCCAGCATTTT

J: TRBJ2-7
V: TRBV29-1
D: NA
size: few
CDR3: CSVVTEGSYEQYF
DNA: TGCAGCGTTGTGACAGAAGGCTCCTACGAGCAGTACTTC

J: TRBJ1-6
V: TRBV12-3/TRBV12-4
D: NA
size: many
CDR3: CASSFREGYSPLHF
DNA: TGTGCCAGCAGTTTTCGGGAGGGGTATTCACCCCTCCACTTT

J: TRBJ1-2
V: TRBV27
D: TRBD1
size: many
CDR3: CASSIRTGGGYGYTF
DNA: TGTGCCAGCAGTATACGGACAGGGGGCGGCTATGGCTACACCTTC

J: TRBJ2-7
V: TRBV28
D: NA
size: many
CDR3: CASSIGTAYEQYF
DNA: TGTGCCAGCAGCATTGGGACGGCCTACGAGCAGTACTTC

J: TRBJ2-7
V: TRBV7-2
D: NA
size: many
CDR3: CASSWSSYEQYF
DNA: TGTGCCAGCAGCTGGAGCTCCTACGAGCAGTACTTC

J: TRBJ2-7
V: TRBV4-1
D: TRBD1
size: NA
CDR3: CASSQGERTGAYEQYF
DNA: TGCGCCAGCAGCCAAGGCGAGCGGACAGGGGCCTACGAGCAGTACTTC

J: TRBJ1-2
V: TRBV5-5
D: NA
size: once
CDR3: CASSLVGGARSYGYTF
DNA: TGTGCCAGCAGCTTGGTCGGGGGGGCGCGGAGCTATGGCTACACCTTC

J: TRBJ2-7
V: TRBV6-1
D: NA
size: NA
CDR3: CASSRPEGEEQYF
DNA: TGTGCCAGCAGCCGCCCGGAGGGGGAAGAGCAGTACTTC

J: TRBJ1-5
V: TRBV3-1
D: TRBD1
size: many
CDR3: CASSSGTATNQPQHF
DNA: TGTGCCAGCAGCTCAGGGACAGCAACCAATCAGCCCCAGCATTTT

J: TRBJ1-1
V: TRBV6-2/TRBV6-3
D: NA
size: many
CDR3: CASSSSGTRRPEAFF
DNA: TGTGCCAGCAGTTCCTCCGGGACGAGAAGGCCAGAAGCTTTCTTT

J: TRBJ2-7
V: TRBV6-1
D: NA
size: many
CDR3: CASSVAIEEPYEQYF
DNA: TGTGCCAGCAGTGTGGCGATAGAGGAGCCCTACGAGCAGTACTTC